The entry that follows covers one T cell receptor (beta chain) sequence. Noted time point: after neoadjuvant nivolumab, at surgical resection. Cohort: HPV-negative, locally advanced oral cavity squamous cell carcinoma patients. This sample was included in a study of neoadjuvant anti-PD-1 for oral cavity cancer. Germline CDR1 is SGHNT and CDR2 is YENEEA. This CDR3 region has 17 residues. V gave up 4 bases and J gave up 0 bases, with 15 bases separating them. Using immunoSEQ multiplex PCR, the repertoire was profiled, and TCRdb retains in-frame clones only, with some absent. The sample holds approximately 15,000 clones, roughly two fifths seen once.

The J gene is TRBJ1-4, the V gene TRBV11-3; maybe TRBD1 (5 bases). The TCR sequence derives from a person between 35 and 79 years old with oral cavity squamous cell carcinoma. Sequencing used tumor tissue, obtained after nivolumab (anti-PD-1) treatment. In nucleotides, the CDR3 is TGTGCCAGCAGCTCTTGTGACAGCGTTGCAACTAATGAAAAACTGTTTTTT. It encodes CASSSCDSVATNEKLFF. The whole variable domain, remainder taken from reference TRBV11-3 and TRBJ1-4, is EAGVVQSPRYKIIEKKQPVAFWCNPISGHNTLYWYLQNLGQGPELLIRYENEEAVDDSQLPKDRFSAERLKGVDSTLKIQPAELGDSAVYLCASSSCDSVATNEKLFFGSGTQLSVL.